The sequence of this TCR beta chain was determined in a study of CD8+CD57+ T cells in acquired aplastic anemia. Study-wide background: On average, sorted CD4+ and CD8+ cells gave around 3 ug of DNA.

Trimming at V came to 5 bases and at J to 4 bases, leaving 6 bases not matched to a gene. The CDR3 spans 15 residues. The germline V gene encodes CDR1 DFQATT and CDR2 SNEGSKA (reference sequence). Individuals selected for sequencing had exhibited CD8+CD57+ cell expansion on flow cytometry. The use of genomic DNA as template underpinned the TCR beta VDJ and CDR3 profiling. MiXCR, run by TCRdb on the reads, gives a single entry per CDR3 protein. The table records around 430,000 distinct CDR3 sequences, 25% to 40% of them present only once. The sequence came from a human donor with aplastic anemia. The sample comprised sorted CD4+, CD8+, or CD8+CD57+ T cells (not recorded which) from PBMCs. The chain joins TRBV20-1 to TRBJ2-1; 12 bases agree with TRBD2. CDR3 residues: CSADRTSGAYNEQFF. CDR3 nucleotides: TGCAGTGCTGATAGGACTAGCGGGGCTTACAATGAGCAGTTCTTC.